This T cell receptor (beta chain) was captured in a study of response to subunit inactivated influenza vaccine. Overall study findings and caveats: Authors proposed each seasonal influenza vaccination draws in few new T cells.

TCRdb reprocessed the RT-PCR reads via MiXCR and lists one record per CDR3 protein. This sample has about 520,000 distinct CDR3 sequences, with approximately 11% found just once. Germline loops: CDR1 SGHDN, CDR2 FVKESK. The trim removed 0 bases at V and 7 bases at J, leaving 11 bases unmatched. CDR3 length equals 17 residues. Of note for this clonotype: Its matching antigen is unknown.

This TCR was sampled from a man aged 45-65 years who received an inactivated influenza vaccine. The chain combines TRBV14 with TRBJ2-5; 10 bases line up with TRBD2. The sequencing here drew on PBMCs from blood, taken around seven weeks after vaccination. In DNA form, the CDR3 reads TGTGCCAGCAGCCAAGACCGCGGGACTAGCGTTTCAACGACCCAGTACTTC. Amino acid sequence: CASSQDRGTSVSTTQYF.